A single TCR beta chain is shown here with its context. This entry comes from a study of cytomegalovirus exposure and HLA in healthy donors. The germline V and J ends were trimmed by 6 bases and 8 bases, with 8 bases remaining between them. Germline V gene sequence: CDR1 KGHSH, CDR2 LQKENI. The CDR3 consists of 11 residues. Primers: 60 Vbeta forward and 13 Jbeta reverse. Data came from immunoSEQ multiplex PCR; TCRdb stores just in-frame clones and leaves some out. Among tens of thousands of clones listed, roughly 84% were seen once. This sequence joins TRBV18 and TRBJ2-1; no clear D gene. Material: PBMCs. The origin of this receptor is a man aged 18-30 years in good health and CMV-seronegative. CDR3 nucleotides: TGTGCCAGCTCCTATGCGGATGAGCAGTTCTTC. Protein product: CASSYADEQFF.